The 32 T cell receptor beta chains listed next were all sequenced from one sample in a study of cytomegalovirus exposure and HLA in healthy donors. A multiplex PCR was run with 60 Vbeta primers and 13 Jbeta primers. TCRdb's copy holds only in-frame clones and misses some; the assay was immunoSEQ multiplex PCR. The table lists roughly 220,000 clones, about 77% of them singletons, with 1.5% to 2% in the top ten. What was sequenced was PBMCs. The receptors originated from a woman aged 25 to 39 in good health and CMV-seronegative.

The V gene is TRBV6-5, the J gene TRBJ1-2, with D unresolved. The CDR3 spans 15 residues. Deletions cut 0 bases from V and 3 bases from J, with 11 bases between. CDR1 and CDR2 (germline): MNHEY, SVGAGI. The CDR3 loop is CASSYSEGPHYGYTF. The CDR3 coding sequence is TGTGCCAGCAGTTACTCGGAGGGTCCCCACTATGGCTACACCTTC.

This chain uses TRBV30 with TRBJ2-1, with 9 bases identical to TRBD1. The CDR3 is 17 amino acids. V lost 1 base, J lost 9 bases, and 16 bases stayed unmatched. The germline V gene has CDR1 GTSNPN and CDR2 SVGIG (reference sequence). CDR3 DNA: TGTGCCTGGAGTGCGCCCCGGGACAGGGTCTTATTTAGTGAGCAGTTCTTC. Protein sequence: CAWSAPRDRVLFSEQFF.

This clone appeared a single time. V is TRBV4-1 and J is TRBJ1-1, with 7 nucleotides matching TRBD1. CDR3 size: 14 residues. J was trimmed by 1 base and V by 6 bases; bases with no gene match: 5. Germline CDR1 and CDR2: MGHRA and YSYEKL. The CDR3 here is CASRQGQKNTEAFF. The CDR3 bases are TGCGCCAGCAGGCAGGGACAGAAGAACACTGAAGCTTTCTTT.

Regarding this clone: One junction end disagrees with the germline gene, perhaps due to a read error. The J gene is TRBJ2-1, the V gene TRBV9; the match to TRBD2 covers 9 bases. Germline V lookup: CDR1 SGDLS, CDR2 YYNGEE. The CDR3 contains 17 residues. This CDR3 is CVSSVATGGRAGNEQFF. The CDR3 DNA follows: TGTGTCAGCAGCGTAGCTACCGGCGGGAGGGCGGGAAATGAGCAGTTCTTC. The whole variable domain, remainder taken from reference TRBV9 and TRBJ2-1, is DSGVTQTPKHLITATGQRVTLRCSPRSGDLSVYWYQQSLDQGLQFLIQYYNGEERAKGNILERFSAQQFPDLHSELNLSSLELGDSALYFCVSSVATGGRAGNEQFFGPGTRLTVL.

This clone was detected only once. The rearrangement links TRBV7-2 to TRBJ2-7; D remains unclear. From germline, CDR1 is SGHTA and CDR2 FQGNSA. The V gene lost 1 base and the J gene lost 0 bases, with 7 bases spanning the gap. This CDR3 contains 14 residues. CDR3: CASSLVPHSYEQYF. The CDR3 DNA is TGTGCCAGCAGCTTAGTTCCCCACTCCTACGAGCAGTACTTC.

This clone was counted only a few times. The chain recombines TRBV7-3 with TRBJ2-1; TRBD2 matches 8 bases. Germline CDR1 reads SGHTA; CDR2 reads FQGTGA. V was clipped by 3 bases and J by 7 bases; unmatched bases: 5. CDR3 size: 14 residues. The CDR3: CASSFGGARNEQFF. The CDR3 DNA sequence: TGTGCCAGCAGCTTCGGGGGGGCCAGGAATGAGCAGTTCTTC.

The chain uses TRBV9 and TRBJ1-4, with D possibly matching TRBD1 (5 bases). Per the germline V gene, CDR1 is SGDLS and CDR2 is YYNGEE. V gave up 3 bases and J gave up 0 bases, with 9 bases separating them. The CDR3 covers 15 residues. CDR3 nucleotide sequence: TGTGCCAGCAGCGCCGGACAAGCAACTAATGAAAAACTGTTTTTT. Residues: CASSAGQATNEKLFF.

The CDR3 spells CASSITQGNEQFF. The CDR3 DNA sequence: TGTGCCAGTAGTATTACGCAGGGCAATGAGCAGTTCTTC. The chain employs TRBV19 and TRBJ2-1, with a weak D call TRBD1 (5 bases). Germline CDR1 is LNHDA and CDR2 is SQIVND (reference sequence). Trimming took 3 bases from V and 6 from J, leaving 9 bases between them. The CDR3 has 13 residues.

The chain employs TRBV19 and TRBJ2-7; 8 nucleotides align to TRBD1. The CDR3 covers 13 residues. With 7 bases clipped from V and 2 bases from J, the junction kept 4 bases outside the gene matches. Germline V CDR1 and CDR2: LNHDA, SQIVND (reference sequence). DNA of the CDR3: TGTGCCAGTAAGGGGACAGGTACCTACGAGCAGTACTTC. Translation: CASKGTGTYEQYF. The whole variable domain, remainder taken from reference TRBV19 and TRBJ2-7, is DGGITQSPKYLFRKEGQNVTLSCEQNLNHDAMYWYRQDPGQGLRLIYYSQIVNDFQKGDIAEGYSVSREKKESFPLTVTSAQKNPTAFYLCASKGTGTYEQYFGPGTRLTVT.

This clone was seen a few times. The CDR3 nucleotides read TGTGCCAGCTCACTGACAAATGCTGAAGCTTTCTTT. Translation gives CASSLTNAEAFF. V is TRBV18 and J is TRBJ1-1, with D unclear. The V end was cut by 4 bases, the J end by 6 bases, with 9 bases between. CDR1 is KGHSH and CDR2 is LQKENI in the germline V gene. The CDR3 covers 12 residues.

V gene TRBV4-1 combines with J gene TRBJ1-3, with 7 bases identical to TRBD1. Germline CDR1 and CDR2: MGHRA and YSYEKL. Germline trimming cut 4 bases from V and 2 bases from J; bases unmatched to any gene: 2. The CDR3 has 14 residues. The chain's CDR3 is CASSPGQPGNTIYF. CDR3 bases: TGCGCCAGCAGCCCGGGACAGCCTGGAAACACCATATATTTT.

The rearrangement uses TRBV10-2 and TRBJ2-1, with a weak D call TRBD2 (5 bases). Germline V CDR1 and CDR2: WSHSY, SAAADI. V dropped 9 bases and J dropped 0 bases, with 15 bases sitting between them. The length of the CDR3 is 15 residues. Here the CDR3 reads CASGLSDGSYNEQFF. The CDR3 DNA sequence: TGCGCCAGTGGACTTAGCGACGGCTCCTACAATGAGCAGTTCTTC.

The chain is built from TRBV5-4 and TRBJ2-1; D unresolved. Per germline, CDR1 SGHNT and CDR2 YYREEE (reference sequence). Trimming removed 3 bases from V and 10 bases from J, with 11 bases in between. This CDR3 has 12 residues. The DNA of the CDR3 is TGTGCCAGCAGCTCGAGCTCCCCAGAGCAGTTCTTC. Its translation is CASSSSSPEQFF.

This clone was recorded once. The V and J genes are TRBV7-9 and TRBJ2-7, with 8 nucleotides matching TRBD2. V lost 3 bases to trimming and J lost 0 bases; unmatched junction nucleotides: 4. The CDR3 runs to 15 residues. Germline assignment: CDR1 SEHNR and CDR2 FQNEAQ (reference sequence). This chain's CDR3 is CASSFTSGLSYEQYF. As DNA, the CDR3 is TGTGCCAGCAGCTTCACTAGCGGACTCTCCTACGAGCAGTACTTC.

The genes are TRBV19 and TRBJ2-2, with D perhaps matching TRBD1 (5 bases). Deletions cut 7 bases from V and 5 bases from J, with 14 bases between. From germline, CDR1 is LNHDA and CDR2 SQIVND (reference sequence). This CDR3 has 14 amino acids. This CDR3 reads CASTSTVYTGELFF. CDR3 nucleotide sequence: TGTGCCAGTACCTCGACAGTTTATACCGGGGAGCTGTTTTTT.

Comments on this clone: A read error may produce the germline difference seen at one junction end. The chain is built from TRBV7-9 and TRBJ1-1, with D perhaps matching TRBD1 (5 bases). Germline CDR1 SEHNR, CDR2 FQNEAQ (reference sequence). The CDR3 has 16 amino acids. The CDR3 DNA sequence: TGTTCCAGCAGCTTCCCGGCGGGGGGGTTTACAACTGAAGCTTTCTTT. It specifies CSSSFPAGGFTTEAFF.

The genes are TRBV7-8 and TRBJ1-1; 10 positions agree with TRBD1. The germline CDR1 and CDR2 sequences are SGHVS and FQNEAQ. V lost 4 bases, J lost 5 bases, and 4 bases stayed unmatched. The length of the CDR3 is 14 residues. The CDR3 DNA sequence: TGTGCCAGCAGCTGGGGACAGGGGAGGACTGAAGCTTTCTTT. The encoded protein is CASSWGQGRTEAFF.

V is TRBV2 and J is TRBJ1-1; D is unclear. The CDR3 is made up of 11 amino acids. Germline V CDR1 and CDR2: SNHLY, FYNNEI. V lost 7 bases and J 1 base, leaving 4 bases between the germline ends. The CDR3 sequence: CASNGNTEAFF. The CDR3 nucleotides are TGTGCCAGCAACGGGAACACTGAAGCTTTCTTT.

This clone is a singleton in its sample. The chain couples TRBV6-5 to TRBJ1-1, with D maybe TRBD1 (6 bases). This CDR3 contains 14 residues. Germline CDR1 and CDR2: MNHEY and SVGAGI. V was trimmed by 2 bases and J by 2 bases, leaving 9 bases between them. The CDR3 DNA follows: TGTGCCAGCAGTTACGGACAGATTAACACTGAAGCTTTCTTT. Protein sequence: CASSYGQINTEAFF.

The chain recombines TRBV30 with TRBJ2-1; possibly TRBD1 for D (6 bases). The CDR3 is 15 residues long. V was shortened by 4 bases and J by 8 bases, with 21 bases between the two germline ends. Germline V gives CDR1 GTSNPN, CDR2 SVGIG (reference sequence). The CDR3 bases are TGTGCCTGGACCAGAACCAGGACAGTAGAGGATGAGCAGTTCTTC. Amino acid sequence: CAWTRTRTVEDEQFF.

V and J are TRBV9 and TRBJ2-1; D is perhaps TRBD2 (9 bases). The germline V gene encodes CDR1 SGDLS and CDR2 YYNGEE. The CDR3 sequence is 18 residues long. V gave up 3 bases and J gave up 3 bases, with 22 bases separating them. The CDR3 protein is CASSGQGARLADYNEQFF. The CDR3 DNA is TGTGCCAGCAGCGGCCAGGGGGCGAGACTAGCGGACTACAATGAGCAGTTCTTC.

This chain connects TRBV6-5 to TRBJ2-1, with a possible D match to TRBD1 (5 bases). Trimming removed 6 bases at V and 3 bases at J, with 6 bases between. Germline lookup yields CDR1 MNHEY and CDR2 SVGAGI. This CDR3 has 12 amino acids. The CDR3 DNA is TGTGCCAGCAGGGACATCTACAATGAGCAGTTCTTC. Translating it yields CASRDIYNEQFF.

This chain uses TRBV6-6 with TRBJ1-4; D unclear. The CDR3 spans 11 residues. CDR1 and CDR2 from the germline V gene are MNHNY and SVGAGI (reference sequence). The germline V and J ends were trimmed by 6 bases and 8 bases, with 7 bases remaining between them. The CDR3 DNA is TGTGCCAGCAGACTAAGAGAAAAACTGTTTTTT. Amino acids: CASRLREKLFF.

This clone has more than one count but fewer than ten. This chain connects TRBV4-1 to TRBJ2-1; D is uncertain. The CDR3 has 15 residues. V was shortened by 7 bases and J by 0 bases, with 13 bases between the two germline ends. Per the germline V gene, CDR1 is MGHRA and CDR2 is YSYEKL. DNA for the CDR3: TGCGCCAGCAAAGTTAGCCAGAGCTCCTACAATGAGCAGTTCTTC. This codes for CASKVSQSSYNEQFF.

The rearrangement joins TRBV27 to TRBJ2-3; TRBD2 agrees at 8 bases. This CDR3 comprises 15 residues. In germline, CDR1 is MNHEY, CDR2 SMNVEV (reference sequence). Germline trimming cut 3 bases from V and 4 bases from J; bases unmatched to any gene: 6. The CDR3 loop reads CASSLAGLGADTQYF. CDR3 nucleotide sequence: TGTGCCAGCAGTTTGGCGGGACTAGGAGCAGATACGCAGTATTTT.

V gene TRBV5-4 combines with J gene TRBJ2-7, with 8 bases lining up with TRBD2. Germline V gene sequence: CDR1 SGHNT, CDR2 YYREEE (reference sequence). The CDR3 length is 15 residues. The V gene end was trimmed by 4 bases and the J gene end by 4 bases; junction bases not matched to a gene: 10. The DNA for the CDR3 is TGTGCCAGCAGCCCCTCGGGCGGGGGGATGTACGAGCAGTACTTC. It encodes CASSPSGGGMYEQYF.

This chain links TRBV5-1 with TRBJ1-6; no clear D gene. Germline-derived CDR1 and CDR2 are SGHRS and YFSETQ. V was trimmed by 4 bases and J by 8 bases, leaving 22 bases between them. This CDR3 has 17 amino acids. CDR3 nucleotides: TGCGCCAGCAGCCTGGATACCCCTGGGAGCTGGGATTCACCCCTCCACTTT. This translates into CASSLDTPGSWDSPLHF. The complete variable domain, with remaining parts taken from reference TRBV5-1 and TRBJ1-6, reads KAGVTQTPRYLIKTRGQQVTLSCSPISGHRSVSWYQQTPGQGLQFLFEYFSETQRNKGNFPGRFSGRQFSNSRSEMNVSTLELGDSALYLCASSLDTPGSWDSPLHFGNGTRLTVT.

This chain uses TRBV19 with TRBJ2-7, with D perhaps matching TRBD1 (6 bases). In germline, CDR1 is LNHDA, CDR2 SQIVND (reference sequence). V lost 1 base and J 5 bases, leaving 18 bases between the germline ends. The CDR3 sequence is 16 residues long. The DNA for the CDR3 is TGTGCCAGTAGTATAGCCGGGTCAGGGGCCCTCCACGAGCAGTACTTC. It specifies CASSIAGSGALHEQYF.

This clone was observed once. The V call is TRBV10-3, the J call TRBJ1-1; perhaps TRBD1 as D (6 bases). V dropped 3 bases and J dropped 4 bases, with 12 bases sitting between them. The length of the CDR3 is 14 residues. Per germline, CDR1 ENHRY and CDR2 SYGVKD. The CDR3: CAISDPSRGTEAFF. CDR3 bases: TGTGCCATCAGTGACCCCTCCAGGGGCACTGAAGCTTTCTTT.

This clone has only a few counts. Other nucleotide sequences from this sample produce the same CDR3. V is TRBV5-1 and J is TRBJ1-2; maybe TRBD1 (6 bases). The V end was cut by 2 bases, the J end by 2 bases, with 7 bases between. The CDR3 loop spans 13 amino acids. Looked up from germline, CDR1 is SGHRS and CDR2 is YFSETQ. The CDR3 DNA sequence: TGCGCCAGCAGCTTTCAGGGGAACTATGGCTACACCTTC. Translating it yields CASSFQGNYGYTF.

This chain uses TRBV18 with TRBJ1-2; the D is unclear. From germline, CDR1 is KGHSH and CDR2 LQKENI. The CDR3 is made up of 13 amino acids. V was trimmed by 6 bases and J by 2 bases, leaving 10 bases between them. The CDR3 nucleotides are TGTGCCAGCTCGGCGGAGAAAAACTATGGCTACACCTTC. It specifies CASSAEKNYGYTF.

Regarding this clone: Germline is not matched at one junction end, which may reflect a read error. The genes are TRBV4-1 and TRBJ2-7; 8 bases fit TRBD1. The CDR3 is 15 amino acids. Germline V gene data show CDR1 as MGHRA and CDR2 as YSYEKL. The CDR3 DNA reads as TGCGCCGGCAGCCAAGATGGACAGGGTTCCTACGAGCAGTACTTC. Its translation: CAGSQDGQGSYEQYF.